A selection of T cell receptor beta chains follows, all from one sample in a study of T-cell reconstitution after alpha-beta-depleted transplantation in children. TCRdb called the PCR reads again in MiXCR, with one record for every CDR3 protein. This sample has roughly 350,000 distinct CDR3 sequences, with 10% found just once. Here the sequenced sample was PBMCs from the stem cell graft donor, taken from the stem cell graft. These receptors were collected from a human donor who donated a stem cell graft to a child with acute lymphoblastic leukemia. Each CDR3 is given with its conserved first and last residue. The order of the fields is CDR3 protein, CDR3 DNA, CDR3 length, J gene, D gene, V gene, clone size. A D gene is named only where the DNA matches it firmly. Size is stated for part of the rows, as once, few or many counts, or as a class when the clone is expanded.

CASGLVVEGNSPLHF | TGTGCTAGTGGTTTGGTGGTTGAGGGGAATTCACCCCTCCACTTT | 15 | TRBJ1-6 | . | TRBV12-5 | few
CASSAEGQPYEQYF | TGTGCCAGCAGCGCAGAGGGACAGCCCTACGAGCAGTACTTC | 14 | TRBJ2-7 | TRBD1 | TRBV7-9 | .
CASKLVGTGGHEQYF | TGTGCCAGCAAACTCGTCGGGACAGGGGGCCACGAGCAGTACTTC | 15 | TRBJ2-7 | TRBD1 | TRBV28 | .
CASEGKSGTSGRDNEQFF | TGTGCCAGCGAGGGCAAGTCCGGGACTAGCGGGAGAGACAATGAGCAGTTCTTC | 18 | TRBJ2-1 | TRBD2 | TRBV11-2 | few
CASSPSYAREQFF | TGTGCCAGCAGCCCATCCTACGCCAGGGAGCAGTTCTTC | 13 | TRBJ2-1 | . | TRBV7-2 | few
CASSLATGGSAELFF | TGCGCCAGCAGCTTGGCAACAGGGGGGAGTGCGGAACTGTTTTTT | 15 | TRBJ1-4 | TRBD1 | TRBV5-1 | few
CASSRGGGGDTEAFF | TGTGCCAGCAGCCGGGGTGGAGGGGGAGACACTGAAGCTTTCTTT | 15 | TRBJ1-1 | . | TRBV12-3/TRBV12-4 | many
CATSGVAGGPSGELFF | TGTGCCACCAGTGGAGTAGCGGGAGGCCCTTCCGGGGAGCTGTTTTTT | 16 | TRBJ2-2 | TRBD2 | TRBV24-1 | .
CASSLDGLDMSEQYF | TGCGCCAGCAGCTTGGATGGGCTAGACATGAGCGAGCAGTACTTC | 15 | TRBJ2-7 | . | TRBV5-1 | few
CASRTNEGPQHF | TGTGCCAGCAGAACAAACGAGGGGCCCCAGCATTTT | 12 | TRBJ1-5 | . | TRBV28 | few
CASSLGTSGDRYNEQFF | TGTGCTAGCAGCCTAGGGACTAGCGGAGACCGATACAATGAGCAGTTCTTC | 17 | TRBJ2-1 | TRBD2 | TRBV7-7 | .
CASSLEGSPIEPQHF | TGCGCCAGCAGCTTGGAGGGGTCGCCAATCGAGCCCCAGCATTTT | 15 | TRBJ1-5 | . | TRBV5-1 | many
CASSGTEPTGELFF | TGTGCCAGCAGTGGGACAGAACCGACCGGGGAGCTGTTTTTT | 14 | TRBJ2-2 | . | TRBV2 | few
CASSVAGDLIYEQYF | TGTGCCAGCAGCGTAGCGGGGGATCTGATCTACGAGCAGTACTTC | 15 | TRBJ2-7 | . | TRBV9 | many
CASSLGRASDNEQFF | TGTGCCAGCAGCTTAGGGAGGGCAAGCGACAATGAGCAGTTCTTC | 15 | TRBJ2-1 | . | TRBV7-9 | .
CASRPSDRGDEQFF | TGTGCCAGCAGGCCGTCGGACAGGGGAGATGAGCAGTTCTTC | 14 | TRBJ2-1 | TRBD1 | TRBV6-5 | many
CASSLGPFYNEQFF | TGTGCCAGCAGCTTGGGACCATTCTACAATGAGCAGTTCTTC | 14 | TRBJ2-1 | . | TRBV11-1 | .